The clone carrying this TCR beta chain was detected only a few times. These data are taken from a study of cytomegalovirus exposure and HLA in healthy donors. The CDR3 totals 15 residues. After removal of 6 bases from V and 4 bases from J, the junction contained 7 bases not matched to a gene. From germline, CDR1 is MNHEY and CDR2 SVGAGI. Researchers ran the PCR with 60 Vbeta and 13 Jbeta primers. Authors' processing steps: An analysis that came later counted 80 million or so unique TCR beta chains, about 10 million shared. Measured with immunoSEQ multiplex PCR; TCRdb has only the in-frame clones, and not every one. For V, J and clone size, that table is used; D and trimming come from the DNA. The data show 130,000 or so clones, with 70% to 85% seen just once and approximately 4.2% held by the top ten.

The receptor was derived from a male donor in good health and CMV-seropositive. This rearrangement joins TRBV6-5 to TRBJ2-3, with TRBD1 identical over 10 bases. Sequencing was performed on PBMCs. The CDR3 coding sequence is TGTGCCAGCAGAATCCGGGACAGGGGATCAGATACGCAGTATTTT. Its protein product is CASRIRDRGSDTQYF.